This T cell receptor beta chain was observed in a study of metastatic and nonmetastatic thyroid tumors. Regarding the study as a whole: Significantly greater TCR beta diversity was reportedly found in malignant thyroid tumors than in benign nodules (in blood and tumor).

Germline loops: CDR1 LNHNV, CDR2 YYDKDF (reference sequence). This CDR3 has 13 amino acids. V lost 5 bases to trimming and J lost 6 bases; unmatched junction nucleotides: 5. Details on this clone: Its cognate antigen is unknown.

Source study methods: CDR3 differences across clinicopathological groups were used to build a distant-metastasis classifier for papillary thyroid cancer. TCRdb reprocessed the PCR reads using MiXCR. The V and J calls here are based on TCRdb, not the publication. The sample has under 95,000 clones; roughly 13% are singletons. Each patient went into thyroid surgery without having received any treatment. The clonotype originates from a female donor with papillary thyroid cancer or a benign thyroid nodule (not recorded which). Some clones in this sample may be carry-over from other donors' samples. The specimen sequenced was blood. The chain carries TRBV15 and TRBJ2-7, with TRBD2 identical over 9 bases. The CDR3 here is CATSVGTSSEQYF. The DNA for the CDR3 is TGTGCCACCAGCGTGGGGACTAGCTCCGAGCAGTACTTC.